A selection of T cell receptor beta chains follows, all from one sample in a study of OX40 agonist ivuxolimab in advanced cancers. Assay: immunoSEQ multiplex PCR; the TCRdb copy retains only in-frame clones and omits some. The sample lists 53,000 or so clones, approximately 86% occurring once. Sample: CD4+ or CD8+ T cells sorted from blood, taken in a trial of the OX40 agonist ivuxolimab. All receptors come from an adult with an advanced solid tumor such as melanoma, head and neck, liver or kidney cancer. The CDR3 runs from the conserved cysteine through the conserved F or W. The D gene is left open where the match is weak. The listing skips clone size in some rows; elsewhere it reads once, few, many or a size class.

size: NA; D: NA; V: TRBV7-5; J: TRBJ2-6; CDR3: CASRQSRANVLTF; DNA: TGTGCCAGTAGACAAAGTCGGGCCAACGTCCTGACTTTC
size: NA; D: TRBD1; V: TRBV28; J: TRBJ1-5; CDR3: CASSPPLQGASQPQHF; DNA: TGTGCCAGCAGTCCCCCCCTACAGGGGGCTAGCCAGCCCCAGCATTTT
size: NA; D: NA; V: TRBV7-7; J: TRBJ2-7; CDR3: CASSLAEGYEQYF; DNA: TGTGCTAGCAGCTTAGCGGAGGGATACGAGCAGTACTTC
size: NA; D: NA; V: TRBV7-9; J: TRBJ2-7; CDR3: CASSLPGHSYEQYF; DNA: TGTGCCAGCAGCTTACCGGGACACTCCTACGAGCAGTACTTC
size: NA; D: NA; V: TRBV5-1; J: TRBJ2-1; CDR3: CASSLSTGLYNEQFF; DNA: TGCGCCAGCAGCTTGAGCACTGGGCTCTACAATGAGCAGTTCTTC
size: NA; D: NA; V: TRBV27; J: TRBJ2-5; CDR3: CASIPHSPRDISWETQYF; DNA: TGTGCCAGCATCCCTCATTCCCCCCGGGATATAAGTTGGGAGACCCAGTACTTC
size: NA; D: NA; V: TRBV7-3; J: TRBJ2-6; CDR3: CASSLILASGANVLTF; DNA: TGTGCCAGCAGCTTAATTTTGGCCTCTGGGGCCAACGTCCTGACTTTC
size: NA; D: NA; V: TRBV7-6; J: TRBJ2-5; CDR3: CASSLGPQETQYF; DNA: TGTGCCAGCAGCCTAGGGCCACAAGAGACCCAGTACTTC
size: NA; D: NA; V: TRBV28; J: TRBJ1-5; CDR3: CASLNGGQPNQPQHF; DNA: TGTGCCAGCCTTAATGGCGGACAGCCTAATCAGCCCCAGCATTTT
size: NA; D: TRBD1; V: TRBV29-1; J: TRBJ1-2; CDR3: CSIIDDRVLDGYTF; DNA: TGCAGCATAATTGACGACAGGGTCTTGGATGGCTACACCTTC
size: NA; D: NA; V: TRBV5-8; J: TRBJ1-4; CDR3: CASSFILSGRGLTNEKLFF; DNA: TGTGCCAGCAGCTTTATTCTATCGGGGAGAGGTTTAACTAATGAAAAACTGTTTTTT
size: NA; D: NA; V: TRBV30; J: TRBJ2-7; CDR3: CAWRAGISEQYF; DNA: TGTGCCTGGAGAGCAGGGATTTCCGAGCAGTACTTC
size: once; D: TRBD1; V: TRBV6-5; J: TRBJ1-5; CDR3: CASSQDRVRNQPQHF; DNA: TGTGCCAGCAGTCAAGACAGGGTACGCAATCAGCCCCAGCATTTT
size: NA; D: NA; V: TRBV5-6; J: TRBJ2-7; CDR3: CASSGGPSYEQYF; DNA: TGTGCCAGCAGTGGCGGGCCCTCCTACGAGCAGTACTTC
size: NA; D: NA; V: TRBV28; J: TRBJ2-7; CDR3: CASMVPPGEQYF; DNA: TGTGCCAGCATGGTGCCTCCAGGCGAGCAGTACTTC
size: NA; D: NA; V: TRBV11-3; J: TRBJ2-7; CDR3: CASSSGGAYEQYF; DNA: TGTGCCAGCAGCTCCGGGGGCGCGTACGAGCAGTACTTC
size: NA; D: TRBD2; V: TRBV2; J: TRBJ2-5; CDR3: CASSLKGLAGGETQYF; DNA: TGTGCCAGCAGTCTCAAGGGACTAGCGGGAGGTGAGACCCAGTACTTC
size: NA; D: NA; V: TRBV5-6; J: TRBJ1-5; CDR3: CASSVGGAGNQPQHF; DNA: TGTGCCAGCAGCGTTGGGGGGGCAGGCAATCAGCCCCAGCATTTT
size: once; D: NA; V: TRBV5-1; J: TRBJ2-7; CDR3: CASSSPQGNEQYF; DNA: TGCGCCAGCAGCTCGCCACAGGGAAACGAGCAGTACTTC
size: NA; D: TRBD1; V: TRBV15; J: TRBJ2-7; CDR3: CATSRDSGQFPYEQYF; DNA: TGTGCCACCAGCAGAGATTCGGGACAGTTCCCCTACGAGCAGTACTTC
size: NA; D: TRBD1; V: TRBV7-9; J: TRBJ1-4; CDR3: CASSDRGSTNEKLFF; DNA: TGTGCCAGCAGCGACAGGGGCTCAACTAATGAAAAACTGTTTTTT
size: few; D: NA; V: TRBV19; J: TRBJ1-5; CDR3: CASTPAPILNQPQHF; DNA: TGTGCCAGTACCCCTGCTCCAATATTGAATCAGCCCCAGCATTTT
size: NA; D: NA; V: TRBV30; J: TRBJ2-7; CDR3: CAWSLDLAYEQYF; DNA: TGTGCCTGGAGTCTGGACTTAGCCTACGAGCAGTACTTC
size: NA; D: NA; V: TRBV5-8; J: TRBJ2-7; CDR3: CASSSHDGAREQYF; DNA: TGTGCCAGCAGCTCTCACGACGGGGCGCGCGAGCAGTACTTC
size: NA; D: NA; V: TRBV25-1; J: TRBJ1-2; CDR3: CASSEHGMKGLGGYTF; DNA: TGTGCCAGCAGTGAACACGGAATGAAGGGACTTGGGGGCTACACCTTC
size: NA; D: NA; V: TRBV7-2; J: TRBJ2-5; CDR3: CASSPQETQYF; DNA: TGTGCCAGCAGCCCGCAAGAGACCCAGTACTTC
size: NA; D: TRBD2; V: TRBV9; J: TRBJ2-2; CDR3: CASSVGLAGGAGVRTGELFF; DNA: TGTGCCAGCAGCGTAGGGCTGGCGGGAGGAGCGGGAGTTCGGACCGGGGAGCTGTTTTTT
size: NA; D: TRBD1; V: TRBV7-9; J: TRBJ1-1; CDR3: CASSSTGTAKTEAFF; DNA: TGTGCCAGCAGCTCAACCGGGACAGCCAAAACTGAAGCTTTCTTT
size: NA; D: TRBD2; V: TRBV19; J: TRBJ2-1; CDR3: CASWELLAGANEQFF; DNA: TGTGCCAGTTGGGAATTACTAGCGGGAGCCAATGAGCAGTTCTTC
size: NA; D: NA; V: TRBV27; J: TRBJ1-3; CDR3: CASRTSIAGNTIYF; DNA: TGTGCCAGCAGGACCTCTATTGCGGGAAACACCATATATTTT
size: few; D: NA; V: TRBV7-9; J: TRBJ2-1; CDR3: CASSLDYNEQFF; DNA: TGTGCCAGCAGCTTAGATTACAATGAGCAGTTCTTC
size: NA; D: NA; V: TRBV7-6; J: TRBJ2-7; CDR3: CASSLVGDYEQYF; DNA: TGTGCCAGCAGCTTAGTAGGGGACTACGAGCAGTACTTC
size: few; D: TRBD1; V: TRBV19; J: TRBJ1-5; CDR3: CATRGRASNQPQHF; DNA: TGTGCCACCAGGGGGAGGGCTAGCAATCAGCCCCAGCATTTT
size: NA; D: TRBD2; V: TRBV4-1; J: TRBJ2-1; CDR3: CASSQPTSGRSNEQFF; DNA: TGCGCCAGCAGCCAGCCAACTAGCGGGAGGAGCAATGAGCAGTTCTTC
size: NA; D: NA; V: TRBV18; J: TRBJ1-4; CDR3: CASSRQALNEKLFF; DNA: TGTGCCAGCTCTAGACAGGCCCTTAATGAAAAACTGTTTTTT
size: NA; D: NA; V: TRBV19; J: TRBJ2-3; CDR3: CASSFQGSTDTQYF; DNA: TGTGCCAGTAGTTTTCAGGGGAGCACAGATACGCAGTATTTT
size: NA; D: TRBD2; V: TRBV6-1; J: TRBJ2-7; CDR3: CASSERQGLLAGGFYEQYF; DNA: TGTGCCAGCAGTGAACGTCAGGGGTTACTAGCGGGAGGGTTCTACGAGCAGTACTTC
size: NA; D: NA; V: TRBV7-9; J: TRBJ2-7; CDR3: CASSKGRIYEQYF; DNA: TGTGCCAGCAGCAAGGGACGGATCTACGAGCAGTACTTC
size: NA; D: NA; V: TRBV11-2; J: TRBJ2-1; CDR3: CASSSFGLNNEQFF; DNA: TGTGCCAGCAGCTCCTTCGGACTGAACAATGAGCAGTTCTTC
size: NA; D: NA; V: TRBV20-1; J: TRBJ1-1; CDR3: CSAGLNTEAFF; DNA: TGCAGTGCCGGGCTGAACACTGAAGCTTTCTTT
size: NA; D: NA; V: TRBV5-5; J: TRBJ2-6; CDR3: CASSPRHSTGTGANVLTF; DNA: TGTGCCAGCAGCCCCAGACACTCCACCGGGACTGGGGCCAACGTCCTGACTTTC
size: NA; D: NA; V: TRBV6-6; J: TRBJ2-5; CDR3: CASRSPETQYF; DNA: TGTGCCAGCAGATCCCCGGAGACCCAGTACTTC
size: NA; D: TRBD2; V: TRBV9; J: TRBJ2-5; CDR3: CASSLSGLAGGETQYF; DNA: TGTGCCAGCAGCCTTAGCGGACTAGCGGGAGGGGAGACCCAGTACTTC
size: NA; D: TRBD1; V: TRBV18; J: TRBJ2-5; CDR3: CASSPLGQQETQYF; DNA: TGTGCCAGCTCACCTCTGGGACAGCAAGAGACCCAGTACTTC
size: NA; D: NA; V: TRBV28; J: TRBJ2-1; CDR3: CASSLYPPLDSYNEQFF; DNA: TGTGCCAGCAGTTTATACCCCCCCCTAGATTCCTACAATGAGCAGTTCTTC
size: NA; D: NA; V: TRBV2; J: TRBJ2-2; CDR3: CASSLTGELFF; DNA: TGTGCCAGCAGCCTCACCGGGGAGCTGTTTTTT
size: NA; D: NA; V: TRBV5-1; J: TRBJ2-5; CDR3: CAGPGYQETQYF; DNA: TGCGCCGGCCCGGGGTACCAAGAGACCCAGTACTTC
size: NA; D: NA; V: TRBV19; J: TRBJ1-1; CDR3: CASKRVDVMNTEAFF; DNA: TGTGCCAGTAAGAGGGTAGATGTCATGAACACTGAAGCTTTCTTT
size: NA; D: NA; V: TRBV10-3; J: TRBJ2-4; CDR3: CAIGLGGGDPKNIQYF; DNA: TGTGCCATTGGATTGGGCGGGGGCGATCCCAAAAACATTCAGTACTTC
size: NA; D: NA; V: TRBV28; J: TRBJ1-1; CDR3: CASSLVAAWDTEAFF; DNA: TGTGCCAGCAGTTTAGTGGCAGCCTGGGACACTGAAGCTTTCTTT
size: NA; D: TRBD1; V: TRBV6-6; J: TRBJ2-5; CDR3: CASSYLGTATETQYF; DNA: TGTGCCAGCAGTTACCTGGGGACAGCCACGGAGACCCAGTACTTC
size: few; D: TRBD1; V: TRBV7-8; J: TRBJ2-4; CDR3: CASSHEVAGGLQGPENIQYF; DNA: TGTGCCAGCAGCCACGAGGTGGCAGGGGGCCTCCAGGGGCCGGAAAACATTCAGTACTTC
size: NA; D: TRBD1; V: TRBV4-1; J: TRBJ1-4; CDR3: CASSRGAGQTNEKLFF; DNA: TGCGCCAGCAGCCGAGGGGCGGGACAGACTAATGAAAAACTGTTTTTT
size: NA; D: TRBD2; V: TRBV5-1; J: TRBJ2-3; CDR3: CASSLGVLAGATDTQYF; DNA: TGCGCCAGCAGCTTGGGAGTCTTGGCGGGAGCAACAGATACGCAGTATTTT
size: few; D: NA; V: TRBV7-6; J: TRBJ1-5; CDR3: CASSLYGAPGQPQHF; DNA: TGTGCCAGCAGCTTATATGGGGCCCCCGGCCAGCCCCAGCATTTT